The 28 T cell receptor beta chains reported below all come from one sample, sequenced in a study of T cell repertoires in cytomegalovirus infection. No antigen has been identified for these receptors. From the reads, TCRdb called clonotypes with MiXCR, one entry per CDR3 protein. The table has about 310,000 distinct CDR3 sequences, 20% to 30% seen once; the top ten hold 10% to 15%. The sequencing used cultured PBMCs, collected from culture after CMV antigen stimulation. The receptors shown here come from a human donor in good health (CMV status not recorded). Some clones in this sample may be carry-over from other donors' samples.

The rearrangement joins TRBV6-2 or TRBV6-3 to TRBJ1-5; 8 positions agree with TRBD1. Germline CDR1 is MNHEY and CDR2 is SVGEGT. The trim removed 6 bases at V and 7 bases at J, leaving 11 bases unmatched. The CDR3 covers 15 residues. The CDR3 DNA is TGTGCCAGCAGGGCAGACAGGGGAAGCCGGCAGCCCCAGCATTTT. This gives the protein CASRADRGSRQPQHF.

The sample holds many counts of this clonotype. V is TRBV7-2 and J is TRBJ2-5, with 13 bases aligning to TRBD2. Germline V gene data show CDR1 as SGHTA and CDR2 as FQGNSA. J lost 5 bases, V lost 3 bases, and 6 bases had no gene match. The CDR3 is 16 residues long. This chain's CDR3 is CASSFLGLAGEETQYF. Here the CDR3 DNA reads TGTGCCAGCAGCTTTCTTGGACTAGCGGGAGAGGAGACCCAGTACTTC. The full variable domain, rest sourced from reference TRBV7-2 and TRBJ2-5, is GAGVSQSPSNKVTEKGKDVELRCDPISGHTALYWYRQSLGQGLEFLIYFQGNSAPDKSGLPSDRFSAERTGGSVSTLTIQRTQQEDSAVYLCASSFLGLAGEETQYFGPGTRLLVL.

The rearrangement links TRBV19 to TRBJ2-1, with 9 bases matching TRBD1. V was pared by 1 base and J by 0 bases, with 1 base of the junction left unmatched. Germline V gene lookup returns CDR1 LNHDA and CDR2 SQIVND (reference sequence). The CDR3 is 16 residues long. The CDR3 loop is CASSIGTGDSYNEQFF. CDR3 DNA: TGTGCCAGTAGTATAGGGACAGGGGACTCCTACAATGAGCAGTTCTTC. Full variable domain (rest looked up from reference TRBV19 and TRBJ2-1): DGGITQSPKYLFRKEGQNVTLSCEQNLNHDAMYWYRQDPGQGLRLIYYSQIVNDFQKGDIAEGYSVSREKKESFPLTVTSAQKNPTAFYLCASSIGTGDSYNEQFFGPGTRLTVL.

V is TRBV7-9 and J is TRBJ2-3; D is uncertain. The CDR3 has 16 residues. The V and J ends lost 3 bases and 0 bases respectively, with 13 bases between them. CDR1 and CDR2 from the germline V gene are SEHNR and FQNEAQ (reference sequence). The CDR3 here is CASSFPSPASTDTQYF. CDR3 nucleotide sequence: TGTGCCAGCAGCTTTCCGTCTCCGGCTAGCACAGATACGCAGTATTTT.

V gene TRBV20-1 combines with J gene TRBJ2-5, with 12 bases that match TRBD2. The CDR3 is 15 amino acids. Germline V gene lookup returns CDR1 DFQATT and CDR2 SNEGSKA (reference sequence). J was trimmed by 4 bases and V by 8 bases; bases with no gene match: 11. CDR3 sequence: CSTGLAGPNGETQYF. As DNA, the CDR3 is TGCAGTACCGGACTAGCGGGACCGAACGGAGAGACCCAGTACTTC.

This clonotype was seen a few times. J is TRBJ1-6 and V is TRBV7-2, with 9 positions matching TRBD1. Unmatched junction bases numbered 8, after V lost 4 bases and J lost 10 bases. The CDR3 contains 15 residues. In germline, CDR1 is SGHTA, CDR2 FQGNSA. The CDR3 DNA is TGTGCCAGCAGCTCGGGACAGGGATACGTGTCACCCCTCCACTTT. Translating it yields CASSSGQGYVSPLHF.

This clonotype was counted a single time. The chain carries TRBV18 and TRBJ1-5, with D unclear. Trimming shortened V by 5 bases and J by 2 bases, and 10 bases separated the two germline ends. This CDR3 contains 14 residues. Germline V CDR1 and CDR2: KGHSH, LQKENI. The chain's CDR3 is CASSDGAGNQPQHF. The CDR3 DNA follows: TGTGCCAGCTCAGACGGTGCAGGCAATCAGCCCCAGCATTTT.

This clonotype was detected a few times. The junction shows a germline mismatch at one end, possibly a read error. The CDR3 is CASSFRLEETQYF. The CDR3 DNA sequence: TGTGCTAGCAGCTTCCGCTTAGAGGAGACCCAGTACTTC. The J gene is TRBJ2-5, the V gene TRBV7-7, with D uncertain. The CDR3 consists of 13 residues. CDR1 SSHAT and CDR2 FNYEAQ come from the germline V gene (reference sequence).

The V and J genes are TRBV7-6 and TRBJ2-5, with 8 bases aligning to TRBD1. Trimming removed 6 bases from V and 5 bases from J; junction bases left unmatched: 5. Germline V lookup: CDR1 SGHVS, CDR2 FNYEAQ. The length of the CDR3 is 13 residues. The CDR3 sequence: CASSWTGRETQYF. The CDR3 region has the DNA TGTGCCAGCAGTTGGACAGGGAGGGAGACCCAGTACTTC.

This clonotype was detected many times. The J gene is TRBJ2-1, the V gene TRBV7-2; D is uncertain. The CDR3 covers 14 residues. Trimming stripped 0 bases from V and 5 bases from J, with 8 bases between. Per germline, CDR1 SGHTA and CDR2 FQGNSA. CDR3 sequence reads: CASSLAPPDNEQFF. CDR3 in DNA: TGTGCCAGCAGCTTAGCCCCGCCGGACAATGAGCAGTTCTTC.

This clonotype was recorded a few times. The rearrangement links TRBV7-2 to TRBJ1-3; D is unclear. V dropped 1 base and J dropped 4 bases, with 11 bases sitting between them. This CDR3 is built from 15 residues. Germline V gene data show CDR1 as SGHTA and CDR2 as FQGNSA. CDR3 in amino acids: CASSLGASAGNTIYF. The CDR3, as DNA: TGTGCCAGCAGCTTAGGGGCGTCGGCAGGAAACACCATATATTTT.

This clonotype appeared many times. The rearrangement links TRBV7-2 to TRBJ2-3; 7 positions agree with TRBD1. Trimming cost V 5 bases and J 2 bases; bases outside gene matches: 7. The CDR3 covers 15 residues. Germline assignment: CDR1 SGHTA and CDR2 FQGNSA. CDR3 in amino acids: CASSPRTGATDTQYF. CDR3 nucleotides: TGTGCCAGCAGCCCCAGGACAGGAGCCACAGATACGCAGTATTTT.

The chain employs TRBV12-3 or TRBV12-4 and TRBJ1-6; 8 bases are shared with TRBD1. The V segment lost 2 bases and the J segment 7 bases; nucleotides outside the gene matches: 1. The CDR3 sequence is 14 residues long. CDR3 sequence: CASSLQGANSPLHF. Written as DNA, the CDR3 is TGTGCCAGCAGTTTACAGGGGGCGAATTCACCCCTCCACTTT.

The genes are TRBV6-8 and TRBJ1-5, with D unresolved. Germline CDR1 MNHGY, CDR2 SAAAGT. Deletions cut 4 bases from V and 1 base from J, with 8 bases between. The CDR3 extends over 14 amino acids. CDR3 nucleotide sequence: TGTGCCAGCAGTTCCGACATAAGCAATCAGCCCCAGCATTTT. Protein: CASSSDISNQPQHF.

The J gene is TRBJ2-2, the V gene TRBV7-9; 11 bases fit TRBD2. The J segment lost 3 bases and the V segment lost 8 bases, leaving 2 bases of the junction unmatched. The CDR3 is 14 residues long. Germline-derived CDR1 and CDR2 are SEHNR and FQNEAQ (reference sequence). The CDR3: CASAGLADTGELFF. The CDR3 region has the DNA TGTGCCAGCGCGGGACTAGCGGACACCGGGGAGCTGTTTTTT. The entire variable domain, with the rest obtained from reference TRBV7-9 and TRBJ2-2, is as follows: DTGVSQNPRHKITKRGQNVTFRCDPISEHNRLYWYRQTLGQGPEFLTYFQNEAQLEKSRLLSDRFSAERPKGSFSTLEIQRTEQGDSAMYLCASAGLADTGELFFGEGSRLTVL.

The rearrangement joins TRBV7-2 to TRBJ1-1; D gene uncertain. Germline V gives CDR1 SGHTA, CDR2 FQGNSA. This CDR3 region has 14 residues. Trimming took off 5 bases at V and 5 bases at J, with 15 bases between the two ends. The CDR3 DNA reads TGTGCCAGCAGCCTACGGTGGGAGGGAACTGAAGCTTTCTTT. Amino acids: CASSLRWEGTEAFF.

The genes are TRBV7-9 and TRBJ1-2; 8 bases match TRBD1. Germline V gene sequence: CDR1 SEHNR, CDR2 FQNEAQ (reference sequence). The length of the CDR3 is 14 residues. After removal of 3 bases from V and 4 bases from J, the junction contained 4 bases not matched to a gene. The CDR3 nucleotides read TGTGCCAGCAGCTTTATGACAGGGGCCTATGGCTACACCTTC. It encodes CASSFMTGAYGYTF.

The gene calls are TRBV6-4 and TRBJ2-1; 8 bases align to TRBD2. Germline CDR1 and CDR2: MRHNA and SNTAGT. This CDR3 has 16 residues. V was clipped by 0 bases and J by 0 bases; unmatched bases: 1. CDR3 amino acids: CASSDSGTSSYNEQFF. In nucleotides, the CDR3 is TGTGCCAGCAGTGACTCCGGGACTAGCTCCTACAATGAGCAGTTCTTC.

This clonotype appeared once. This CDR3 reads CAISEHTPGRSDGTYEQDV. The CDR3 DNA reads TGTGCCATCAGTGAGCACACTCCGGGACGTTCAGACGGGACCTACGAGCAGGACGTC. The V gene is TRBV10-3, the J gene TRBJ2-7, with D possibly being TRBD1 or TRBD2 (5 bases each). CDR1 is ENHRY and CDR2 is SYGVKD in the germline V gene. The CDR3 length is 19 residues.

The chain links TRBV20-1 to TRBJ2-5; tentative D call: TRBD1 (6 bases). V dropped 2 bases and J dropped 7 bases, with 8 bases sitting between them. Germline V gene lookup returns CDR1 DFQATT and CDR2 SNEGSKA (reference sequence). CDR3 size: 11 residues. CDR3 region: CSARTGRTQYF. The CDR3, as DNA: TGCAGTGCTAGAACAGGGCGGACCCAGTACTTC.

This clonotype showed up just a few times. This chain connects TRBV7-8 to TRBJ1-1, with D possibly TRBD1 on 6 matching bases. V was trimmed by 4 bases and J by 1 base, leaving 10 bases between them. Germline CDR1 is SGHVS and CDR2 is FQNEAQ. This CDR3 has 14 amino acids. The CDR3 reads CASSYREGNTEAFF. The CDR3 DNA sequence: TGTGCCAGCAGCTACAGGGAGGGGAACACTGAAGCTTTCTTT.

This clonotype was recorded only once. The chain uses TRBV5-1 and TRBJ2-1; TRBD2 matches 10 bases. The germline gives CDR1 SGHRS, CDR2 YFSETQ. The trim removed 4 bases at V and 1 base at J, leaving 14 bases unmatched. This CDR3 is 19 amino acids long. In DNA form, the CDR3 reads TGCGCCAGCAGCGGGGTGGCTAGCGGGAGTGGTAAGTCCTACAATGAGCAGTTCTTC. Its protein product is CASSGVASGSGKSYNEQFF.

V and J are TRBV24-1 and TRBJ2-6; 7 bases agree with TRBD2. The CDR3 length is 16 residues. Per the germline V gene, CDR1 is KGHDR and CDR2 is SFDVKD. Losses at the gene ends were 5 bases for V and 2 bases for J; bases not matched to a gene: 5. The CDR3 DNA reads as TGTGCCACCAGTGCGGGAGGAAACCCTGGGGCCAACGTCCTGACTTTC. Translation: CATSAGGNPGANVLTF.

This clonotype was seen at least ten times. V usage is TRBV7-2 and J usage is TRBJ2-1, with a possible D match to TRBD1 (6 bases). Trimming took off 1 base at V and 9 bases at J, with 16 bases between the two ends. Germline CDR1 and CDR2: SGHTA and FQGNSA. There are 15 residues in the CDR3. In DNA, the CDR3 is TGTGCCAGCAGCTTAGTCAGGGGCTGGGCAGCTGAGCAGTTCTTC. This translates into CASSLVRGWAAEQFF.

This clonotype appeared a few times. The V gene is TRBV6-1, the J gene TRBJ2-1; possibly TRBD1 or TRBD2 for D (5 bases each). The CDR3 is made up of 15 amino acids. CDR1 and CDR2 from the germline V gene are MNHNS and SASEGT. Deletions cut 5 bases from V and 1 base from J, with 12 bases between. The CDR3 sequence is CASSIGTLSYNEQFF. CDR3 nucleotide sequence: TGTGCCAGCAGTATCGGGACCCTTTCCTACAATGAGCAGTTCTTC.

The chain links TRBV27 to TRBJ2-1; no firm D call. CDR1 is MNHEY, CDR2 SMNVEV, per germline (reference sequence). V was cut by 3 bases and J by 10 bases, with 10 bases left in between. CDR3 length equals 12 residues. In DNA, the CDR3 is TGTGCCAGCAGTTTCCCCGGGCGCGAGCAGTTCTTC. Amino acid sequence: CASSFPGREQFF.

The chain couples TRBV12-3 or TRBV12-4 to TRBJ2-5, with D maybe TRBD2 (5 bases). V lost 7 bases to trimming and J lost 1 base, with 10 bases between them. CDR3 length equals 13 residues. This chain's CDR3 is CASTWRLQETQYF. The CDR3 bases are TGTGCCAGCACCTGGAGGCTCCAAGAGACCCAGTACTTC.

In this sample, this clonotype turned up many times. This chain links TRBV7-2 with TRBJ2-1, with D perhaps matching TRBD2 (5 bases). The CDR3 extends over 16 amino acids. V dropped 0 bases and J dropped 0 bases, with 9 bases sitting between them. Looked up from germline, CDR1 is SGHTA and CDR2 is FQGNSA. The CDR3 is CASSLAGVSSYNEQFF. In DNA, the CDR3 is TGTGCCAGCAGCTTAGCGGGAGTCAGCTCCTACAATGAGCAGTTCTTC. The whole variable domain, filled in from reference TRBV7-2 and TRBJ2-1, reads GAGVSQSPSNKVTEKGKDVELRCDPISGHTALYWYRQSLGQGLEFLIYFQGNSAPDKSGLPSDRFSAERTGGSVSTLTIQRTQQEDSAVYLCASSLAGVSSYNEQFFGPGTRLTVL.